These 30 T cell receptor beta chains originate from one sample sequenced in a study of CXCR3-negative and CXCR3-positive naive CD8 T cells. UMI labels and 5' RACE were used to prepare the TRB cDNA libraries. For each CDR3 protein, TCRdb gives one entry from its re-call of the 5' RACE reads, without DNA. The sample totals roughly 110,000 distinct CDR3 sequences. Overall study findings and caveats: CXCR3-expressing naive cells carried TRB CDR3s more hydrophobic than those of CXCR3-negative naive cells.

These TCRs are of unknown antigen specificity. Sequenced sample: naive CXCR3+ CD8+ T cells from blood. Subset denoted: CD45RO-CCR7+CD27+CD95- naive CD8+ T cells expressing CXCR3 (TNR3+). These receptors all come from a human donor in good health. Some clones in this sample may be carry-over from other donors' samples.

The chain employs TRBV7-3 and TRBJ2-2; TCRdb outputs TRBD1, but without DNA this stays unchecked. The CDR3 spans 18 residues. The germline V gene has CDR1 SGHTA and CDR2 FQGTGA. CDR3 in amino acids: CASSSSVAGASDTGELFF.

The chain couples TRBV7-9 to TRBJ1-1; no DNA is available, so the TRBD1 call from TCRdb remains unchecked. The CDR3 has 15 residues. Germline loops: CDR1 SEHNR, CDR2 FQNEAQ (reference sequence). CDR3 residues: CASSLVIRGDTEAFF.

V is TRBV28 and J is TRBJ2-6; as DNA is missing, the TRBD2 call by TCRdb cannot be tested. This CDR3 comprises 13 residues. Germline CDR1 MDHEN, CDR2 SYDVKM. This CDR3 reads CAGRHSGANVLTF.

This rearrangement joins TRBV18 to TRBJ2-7; the D call from TCRdb, TRBD1, cannot be confirmed without DNA. The CDR3 is 15 amino acids. Germline V gives CDR1 KGHSH, CDR2 LQKENI. The CDR3 protein is CASSPDRGRNIEQYF.

The chain is built from TRBV9 and TRBJ2-1; the D gene TCRdb calls, TRBD2, cannot be checked with no DNA. The CDR3 length is 16 residues. The germline gives CDR1 SGDLS, CDR2 YYNGEE. CDR3 in amino acids: CASSPGLAGGVSEQFF.

The J gene is TRBJ2-7, the V gene TRBV7-6. Germline V lookup: CDR1 SGHVS, CDR2 FNYEAQ. The CDR3 spans 14 residues. The CDR3 is CASSLATGPYEQYF.

J is TRBJ1-5 and V is TRBV6-6; the TCRdb call, TRBD1, lacks DNA for checking. This CDR3 has 17 residues. CDR1 is MNHNY and CDR2 is SVGAGI in the germline V gene (reference sequence). The chain's CDR3 is CASSYTQGLPGDQPQHF.

The chain employs TRBV4-1 and TRBJ2-2; TCRdb returns TRBD2, unconfirmable since there is no DNA. CDR1 is MGHRA, CDR2 YSYEKL, per germline. CDR3 length: 15 amino acids. The CDR3 sequence is CASSQDPGGTGELFF.

This sequence joins TRBV5-1 and TRBJ1-1; TCRdb proposes TRBD1, but this gene call is untestable without DNA. Per germline, CDR1 SGHRS and CDR2 YFSETQ. This CDR3 is 14 amino acids long. Here the CDR3 reads CASSLASGGQEAFF. The full variable domain, completed using reference TRBV5-1 and TRBJ1-1, is KAGVTQTPRYLIKTRGQQVTLSCSPISGHRSVSWYQQTPGQGLQFLFEYFSETQRNKGNFPGRFSGRQFSNSRSEMNVSTLELGDSALYLCASSLASGGQEAFFGQGTRLTVV.

This chain uses TRBV29-1 with TRBJ2-7. In germline, CDR1 is SQVTM, CDR2 ANQGSEA. The CDR3 spans 12 residues. CDR3 in amino acids: CSVEGRSYEQYF.

This chain connects TRBV29-1 to TRBJ1-1. The CDR3 totals 11 residues. The germline gives CDR1 SQVTM, CDR2 ANQGSEA. CDR3 amino acids: CSVGTNTEAFF.

The rearrangement uses TRBV5-1 and TRBJ2-7; absent DNA, TCRdb's TRBD1 call cannot be checked. This CDR3 is 13 amino acids long. The germline gives CDR1 SGHRS, CDR2 YFSETQ. The CDR3 region is CASSWRRGYEQYF. Together with reference TRBV5-1 and TRBJ2-7, the CDR3 gives the full variable domain: KAGVTQTPRYLIKTRGQQVTLSCSPISGHRSVSWYQQTPGQGLQFLFEYFSETQRNKGNFPGRFSGRQFSNSRSEMNVSTLELGDSALYLCASSWRRGYEQYFGPGTRLTVT.

The chain couples TRBV5-1 to TRBJ2-7; TCRdb reports TRBD1, a call that lacks DNA to check it against. The CDR3 has 17 residues. CDR1 is SGHRS, CDR2 YFSETQ, per germline. CDR3 protein: CASSPHSISGVTYEQYF.

The rearrangement links TRBV6-6 to TRBJ1-1. CDR1 is MNHNY and CDR2 is SVGAGI in the germline V gene (reference sequence). This CDR3 has 16 amino acids. The CDR3 reads CASSYSNPQRGTEAFF.

The chain carries TRBV9 and TRBJ2-7; TCRdb's assignment of TRBD1 cannot be checked, as there is no DNA. The CDR3 is 14 residues long. Germline CDR1 is SGDLS and CDR2 is YYNGEE. CDR3 sequence reads: CASSVWEGGDEQYF.

This sequence joins TRBV2 and TRBJ2-7; TCRdb gives TRBD2 as the D gene, but with no DNA this cannot be confirmed. Germline V gene sequence: CDR1 SNHLY, CDR2 FYNNEI. CDR3 length: 14 amino acids. CDR3 amino acids: CASIGLAGAWEQYF.

The rearrangement joins TRBV6-5 to TRBJ1-2. Germline loops: CDR1 MNHEY, CDR2 SVGAGI. The CDR3 totals 13 residues. CDR3 protein: CASSYSVGVGYTF.

The CDR3 loop is CASSYSRGATQETQYF. The chain has TRBV7-8 and TRBJ2-5; lacking DNA, the TRBD1 call made by TCRdb goes unchecked. The CDR3 consists of 16 residues. Per germline, CDR1 SGHVS and CDR2 FQNEAQ.

The chain has TRBV27 and TRBJ2-5; the TCRdb D gene call, TRBD1, has no DNA to confirm it. This CDR3 has 14 residues. Germline V CDR1 and CDR2: MNHEY, SMNVEV (reference sequence). The CDR3 here is CASSWTGGGETQYF.

The chain uses TRBV5-1 and TRBJ2-1. This CDR3 contains 13 residues. Germline loops: CDR1 SGHRS, CDR2 YFSETQ. CDR3: CASSPASGNEQFF.

This chain uses TRBV12-3 or TRBV12-4 with TRBJ2-5. The CDR3 sequence is 15 residues long. CDR3 sequence: CASSLAPSEWETQYF.

The chain uses TRBV29-1 and TRBJ2-5; TCRdb gives TRBD1 as the D gene, but with no DNA this cannot be confirmed. Looked up from germline, CDR1 is SQVTM and CDR2 is ANQGSEA. The CDR3 loop spans 12 amino acids. This CDR3 reads CSVWRGAETQYF.

The genes are TRBV7-9 and TRBJ2-1; TCRdb lists TRBD2, though no DNA is available to test this call. The CDR3 spans 16 residues. CDR1 is SEHNR, CDR2 FQNEAQ, per germline (reference sequence). The CDR3 loop is CASSQLAGGADNEQFF.

The chain employs TRBV7-4 and TRBJ2-7; TCRdb proposes TRBD1, but this gene call is untestable without DNA. Germline V gene data show CDR1 as SGHVT and CDR2 as SQSDAQ. This CDR3 spans 14 amino acids. The CDR3: CASSLRDRANEQYF.

The chain has TRBV7-9 and TRBJ2-3; TCRdb returns TRBD2, unconfirmable since there is no DNA. There are 20 residues in the CDR3. CDR1 is SEHNR, CDR2 FQNEAQ, per germline (reference sequence). CDR3: CASSSPGRGSSVTGGDTQYF.

V usage is TRBV24-1 and J usage is TRBJ2-7; TCRdb selects TRBD2, and the lack of DNA leaves this call unchecked. The germline CDR1 and CDR2 sequences are KGHDR and SFDVKD. CDR3 length equals 16 residues. The CDR3 loop reads CATSDRTSGSPYEQYF.

This chain joins TRBV6-4 and TRBJ2-2; the D gene TCRdb calls, TRBD1, cannot be checked with no DNA. The germline V gene encodes CDR1 MRHNA and CDR2 SNTAGT. The CDR3 has 15 residues. The CDR3 here is CASSDSAGAGGELFF.

The rearrangement joins TRBV29-1 to TRBJ1-1; TCRdb reports TRBD1, a call that lacks DNA to check it against. The CDR3 runs 13 residues. Germline-derived CDR1 and CDR2 are SQVTM and ANQGSEA. CDR3 region: CSVPGTVNTEAFF.

The chain carries TRBV7-9 and TRBJ1-1; without DNA, the TCRdb call of TRBD1 cannot be checked. The CDR3 consists of 18 residues. CDR1 SEHNR and CDR2 FQNEAQ come from the germline V gene (reference sequence). Here the CDR3 reads CASSESRLGGPMNTEAFF.

The chain employs TRBV6-1 and TRBJ1-5. CDR1 and CDR2 (germline): MNHNS, SASEGT. The CDR3 runs to 14 residues. This CDR3 reads CASRQGEGSQPQHF.